These T cell receptor beta chains were read from a single sample in a study of blood T cell repertoires in COVID-19. TCRdb's copy holds only in-frame clones and misses some; the assay was immunoSEQ multiplex PCR. Seen here are approximately 100,000 clones, roughly 81% observed once, and the top ten hold 2% to 2.5%. Sequences were obtained from peripheral blood. The receptors were gathered from a human donor in a cohort sampled during active COVID-19. The conserved cysteine and the conserved F or W are not part of the CDR3 here.

TRBV27,TRBJ1-5,ASNRDIQH
TRBV5-1,TRBJ1-5,ASSVGGGSNQPQH
TRBV3-1/TRBV3-2,TRBJ1-3,ASSQVRWGLGGNTIY
TRBV5-1,TRBJ2-1,ASSQTSGGVTYNEQF
TRBV10-3,TRBJ1-2,AISESGGTGGGYT
TRBV12-5,TRBJ1-1,ASGLVLGQGSSTEAF
TRBV6-5,TRBJ1-4,ASSSPGEKLF
TRBV15,TRBJ2-3,ATSRESRDTQY
TRBV6-6,TRBJ1-3,ASSYAGQGGNTIY
TRBV7-3,TRBJ2-5,ASSLRGGTLQETQY
TRBV2,TRBJ1-1,ASTPAQGIMNTEAF
TRBV4-1,TRBJ2-3,ASSQASTPSTDTQY
TRBV5-1,TRBJ2-5,ASSTRGVQETQY
TRBV24-1,TRBJ1-2,ATSEGAGGYT
TRBV5-1,TRBJ2-6,ASSPGGAGANVLT
TRBV28,TRBJ1-2,ASSQPQVYGYT
TRBV3-1/TRBV3-2,TRBJ2-4,ASSRGLAEAKNIQY
TRBV7-9,TRBJ2-3,ASSFRSGQALGEQY
TRBV28,TRBJ2-3,ASSFPTGLGKTDTQY
TRBV30,TRBJ2-2,AWGAGGTTTGELF
TRBV28,TRBJ1-1,ASTQQGHLSMNTEAF
TRBV5-4,TRBJ2-2,ASSLEVTNANTGELF
TRBV30,TRBJ2-1,AWGASSEWYNEQF
TRBV15,TRBJ2-3,ATSGTAGGPVDTQY
TRBV27,TRBJ1-2,ASSAQGAGGYT
TRBV7-3,TRBJ1-6,ASSLIQGANSPLH
TRBV7-2,TRBJ2-2,ASSSPATANTGELF
TRBV5-4,TRBJ1-1,ASSYRQGAGTEAF
TRBV10-3,TRBJ1-6,AIRQGDNSPLH
TRBV10-1,TRBJ2-1,ASSRTTSGANEQF
TRBV20-1,TRBJ2-6,SASRGSGANVLT
TRBV2,TRBJ2-1,ASRGDRVGDNEQF
TRBV18,TRBJ1-1,ASSPTRTVDLAF
TRBV10-3,TRBJ2-7,AIRTSGGAYEQY
TRBV7-2,TRBJ2-7,ASSTVGLVYEQY
TRBV2,TRBJ2-7,ASSPTSAGVGGEQY
TRBV20-1,TRBJ2-5,SASEPLQETQY